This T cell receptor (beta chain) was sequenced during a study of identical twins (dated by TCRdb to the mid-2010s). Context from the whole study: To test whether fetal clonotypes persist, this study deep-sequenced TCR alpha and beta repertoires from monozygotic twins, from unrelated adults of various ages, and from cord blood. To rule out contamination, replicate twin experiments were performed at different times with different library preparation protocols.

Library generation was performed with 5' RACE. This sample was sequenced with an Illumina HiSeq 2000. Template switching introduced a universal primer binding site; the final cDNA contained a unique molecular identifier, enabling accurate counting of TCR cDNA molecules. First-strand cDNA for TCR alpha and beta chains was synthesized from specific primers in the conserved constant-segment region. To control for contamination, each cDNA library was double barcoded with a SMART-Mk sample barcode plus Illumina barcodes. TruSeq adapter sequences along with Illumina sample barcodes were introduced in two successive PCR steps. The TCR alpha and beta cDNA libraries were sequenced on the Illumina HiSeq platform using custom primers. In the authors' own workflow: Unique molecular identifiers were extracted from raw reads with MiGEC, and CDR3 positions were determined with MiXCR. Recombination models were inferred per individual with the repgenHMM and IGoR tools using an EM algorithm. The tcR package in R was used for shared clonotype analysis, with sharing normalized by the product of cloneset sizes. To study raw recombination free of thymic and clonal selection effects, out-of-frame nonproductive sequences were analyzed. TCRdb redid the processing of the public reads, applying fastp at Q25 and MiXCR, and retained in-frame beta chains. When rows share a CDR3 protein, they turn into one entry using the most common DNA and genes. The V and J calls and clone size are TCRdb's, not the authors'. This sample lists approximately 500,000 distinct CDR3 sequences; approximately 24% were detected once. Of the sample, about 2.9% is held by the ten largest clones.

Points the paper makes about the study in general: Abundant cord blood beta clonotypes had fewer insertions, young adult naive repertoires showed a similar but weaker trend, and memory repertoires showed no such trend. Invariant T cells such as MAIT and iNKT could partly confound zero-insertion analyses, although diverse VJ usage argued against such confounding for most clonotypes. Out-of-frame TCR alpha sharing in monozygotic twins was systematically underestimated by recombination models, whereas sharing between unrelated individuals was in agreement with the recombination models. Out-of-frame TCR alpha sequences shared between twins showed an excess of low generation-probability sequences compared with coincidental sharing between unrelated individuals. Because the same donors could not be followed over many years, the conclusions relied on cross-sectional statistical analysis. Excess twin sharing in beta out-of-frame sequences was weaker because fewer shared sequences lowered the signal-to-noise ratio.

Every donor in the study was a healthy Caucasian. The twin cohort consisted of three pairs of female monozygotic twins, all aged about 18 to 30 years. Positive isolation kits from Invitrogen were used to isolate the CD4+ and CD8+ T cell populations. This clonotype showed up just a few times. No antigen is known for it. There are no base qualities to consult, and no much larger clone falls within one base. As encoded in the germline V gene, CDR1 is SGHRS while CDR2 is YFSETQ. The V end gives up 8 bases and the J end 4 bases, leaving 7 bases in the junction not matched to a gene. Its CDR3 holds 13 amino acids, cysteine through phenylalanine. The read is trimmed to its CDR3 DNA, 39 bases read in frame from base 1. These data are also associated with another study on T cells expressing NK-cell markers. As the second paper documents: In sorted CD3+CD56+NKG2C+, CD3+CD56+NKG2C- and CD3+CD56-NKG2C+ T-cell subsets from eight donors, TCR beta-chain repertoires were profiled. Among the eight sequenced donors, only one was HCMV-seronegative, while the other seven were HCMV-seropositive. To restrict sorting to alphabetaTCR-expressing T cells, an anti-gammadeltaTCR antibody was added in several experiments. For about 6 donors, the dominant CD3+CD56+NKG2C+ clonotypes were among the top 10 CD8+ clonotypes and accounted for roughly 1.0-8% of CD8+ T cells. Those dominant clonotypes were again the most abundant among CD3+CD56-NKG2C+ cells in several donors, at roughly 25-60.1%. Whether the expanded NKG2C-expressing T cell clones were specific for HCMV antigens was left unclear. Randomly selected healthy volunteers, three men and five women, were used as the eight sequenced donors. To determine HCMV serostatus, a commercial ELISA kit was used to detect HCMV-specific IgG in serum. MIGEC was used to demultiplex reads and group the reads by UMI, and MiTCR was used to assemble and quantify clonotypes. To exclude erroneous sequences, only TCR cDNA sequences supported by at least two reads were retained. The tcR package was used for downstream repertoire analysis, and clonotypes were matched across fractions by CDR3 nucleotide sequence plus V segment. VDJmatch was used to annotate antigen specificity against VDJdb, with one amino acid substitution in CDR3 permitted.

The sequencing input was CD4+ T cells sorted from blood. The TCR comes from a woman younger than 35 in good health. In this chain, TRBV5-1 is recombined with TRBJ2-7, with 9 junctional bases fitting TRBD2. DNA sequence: TGCGCCAGTTCTAGCGGGGCTTTATACGAGCAGTACTTC. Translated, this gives CASSSGALYEQYF. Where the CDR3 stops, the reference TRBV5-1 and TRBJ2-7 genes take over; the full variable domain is KAGVTQTPRYLIKTRGQQVTLSCSPISGHRSVSWYQQTPGQGLQFLFEYFSETQRNKGNFPGRFSGRQFSNSRSEMNVSTLELGDSALYLCASSSGALYEQYFGPGTRLTVT.